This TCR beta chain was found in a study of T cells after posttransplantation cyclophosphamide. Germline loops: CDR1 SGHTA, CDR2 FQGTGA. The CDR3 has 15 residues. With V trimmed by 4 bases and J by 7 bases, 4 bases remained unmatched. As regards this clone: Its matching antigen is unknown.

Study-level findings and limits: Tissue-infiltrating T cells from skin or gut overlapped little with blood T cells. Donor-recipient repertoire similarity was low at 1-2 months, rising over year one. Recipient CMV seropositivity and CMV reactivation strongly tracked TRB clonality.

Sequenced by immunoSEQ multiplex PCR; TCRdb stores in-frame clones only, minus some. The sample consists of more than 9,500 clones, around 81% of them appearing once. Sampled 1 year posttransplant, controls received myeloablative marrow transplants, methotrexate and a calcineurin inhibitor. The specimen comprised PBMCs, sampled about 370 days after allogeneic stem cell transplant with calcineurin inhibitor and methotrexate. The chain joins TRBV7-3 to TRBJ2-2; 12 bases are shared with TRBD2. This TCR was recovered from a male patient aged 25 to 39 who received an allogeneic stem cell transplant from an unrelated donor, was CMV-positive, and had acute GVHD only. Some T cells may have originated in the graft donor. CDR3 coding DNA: TGTGCCAGCAGCTCGCCTAGCGGGAGGGGCGGGGAGCTGTTTTTT. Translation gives CASSSPSGRGGELFF.